This T cell receptor beta chain was identified in a study of cytomegalovirus exposure and HLA in healthy donors. General observations from the study: Among TCR beta chains, those listed as cytomegalovirus-associated numbered fewer than 200.

Both 60 Vbeta primers and 13 Jbeta primers went into the PCR. Assay: immunoSEQ multiplex PCR; the TCRdb copy retains only in-frame clones and omits some. The profile covers about 200,000 clones, with less than 85% appearing a single time and 0.63% taken by the ten largest. All the people who gave samples were healthy bone marrow donors. The CDR3 extends over 13 amino acids. Germline loops: CDR1 SGHDT, CDR2 YYEEEE. Trimming shortened V by 1 base and J by 1 base, and 6 bases separated the two germline ends. On this clone itself: No antigen is known for it.

This chain links TRBV5-6 with TRBJ2-7; D is undetermined. The TCR comes from a man in his late teens or twenties in good health and CMV-seronegative. Material: PBMCs. CDR3 residues: CASSLKESYEQYF. The CDR3 nucleotides read TGTGCCAGCAGCTTGAAAGAGTCCTACGAGCAGTACTTC.